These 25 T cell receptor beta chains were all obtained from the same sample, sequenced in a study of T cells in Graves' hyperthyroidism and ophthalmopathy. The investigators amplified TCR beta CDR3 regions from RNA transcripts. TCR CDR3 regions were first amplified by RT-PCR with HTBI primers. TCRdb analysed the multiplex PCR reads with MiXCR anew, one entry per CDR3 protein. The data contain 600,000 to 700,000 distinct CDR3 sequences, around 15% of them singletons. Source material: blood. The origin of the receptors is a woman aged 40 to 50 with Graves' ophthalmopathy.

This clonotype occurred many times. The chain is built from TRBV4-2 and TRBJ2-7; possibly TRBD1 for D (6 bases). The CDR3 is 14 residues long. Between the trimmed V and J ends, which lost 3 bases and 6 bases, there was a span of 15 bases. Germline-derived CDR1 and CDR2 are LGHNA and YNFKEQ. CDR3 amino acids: CASSQPGVRGEQYF. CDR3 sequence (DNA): TGTGCCAGCAGCCAGCCAGGGGTTAGGGGCGAGCAGTACTTC.

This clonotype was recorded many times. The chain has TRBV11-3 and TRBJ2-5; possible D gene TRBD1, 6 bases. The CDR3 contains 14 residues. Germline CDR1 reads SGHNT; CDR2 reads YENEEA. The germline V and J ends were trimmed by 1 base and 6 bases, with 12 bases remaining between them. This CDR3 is CASSLGQASKTQYF. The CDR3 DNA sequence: TGTGCCAGCAGCTTAGGACAGGCTTCGAAGACCCAGTACTTC.

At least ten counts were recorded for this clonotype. This CDR3 is CASSFPLTGTGATEAFF. CDR3 bases: TGTGCCAGCAGTTTTCCACTGACCGGGACAGGGGCTACTGAAGCTTTCTTT. This sequence joins TRBV28 and TRBJ1-1, with 10 bases identical to TRBD1. Germline-derived CDR1 and CDR2 are MDHEN and SYDVKM. There are 17 residues in the CDR3. The J segment lost 5 bases and the V segment lost 3 bases, leaving 12 bases of the junction unmatched. The variable domain in full, completed from reference TRBV28 and TRBJ1-1, reads DVKVTQSSRYLVKRTGEKVFLECVQDMDHENMFWYRQDPGLGLRLIYFSYDVKMKEKGDIPEGYSVSREKKERFSLILESASTNQTSMYLCASSFPLTGTGATEAFFGQGTRLTVV.

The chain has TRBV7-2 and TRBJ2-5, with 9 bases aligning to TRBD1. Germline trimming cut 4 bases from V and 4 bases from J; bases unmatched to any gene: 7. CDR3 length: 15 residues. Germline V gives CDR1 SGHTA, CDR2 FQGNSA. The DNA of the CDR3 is TGTGCCAGCAGCTACCGGGACAGGGTACGAGAGACCCAGTACTTC. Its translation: CASSYRDRVRETQYF.

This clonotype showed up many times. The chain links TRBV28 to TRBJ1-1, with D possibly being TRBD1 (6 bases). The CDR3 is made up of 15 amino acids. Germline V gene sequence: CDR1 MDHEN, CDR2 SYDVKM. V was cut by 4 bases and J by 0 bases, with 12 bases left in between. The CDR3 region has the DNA TGTGCCAGCAGTTACGACAGGACCCTGAACACTGAAGCTTTCTTT. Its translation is CASSYDRTLNTEAFF.

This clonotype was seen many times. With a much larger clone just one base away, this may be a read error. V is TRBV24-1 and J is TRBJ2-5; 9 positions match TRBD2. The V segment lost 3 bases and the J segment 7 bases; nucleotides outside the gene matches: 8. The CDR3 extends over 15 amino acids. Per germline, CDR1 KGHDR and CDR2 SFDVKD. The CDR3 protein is CATSDPAGGRGTQYF. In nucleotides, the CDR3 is TGTGCCACCAGTGATCCAGCGGGAGGAAGAGGGACCCAGTACTTC.

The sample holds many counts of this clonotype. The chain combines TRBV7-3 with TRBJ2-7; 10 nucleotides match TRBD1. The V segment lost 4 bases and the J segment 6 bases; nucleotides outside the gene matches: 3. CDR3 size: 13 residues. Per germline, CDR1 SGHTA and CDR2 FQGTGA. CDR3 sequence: CASSSDRGGEQYF. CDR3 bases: TGTGCCAGCAGCTCGGACAGGGGGGGCGAGCAGTACTTC.

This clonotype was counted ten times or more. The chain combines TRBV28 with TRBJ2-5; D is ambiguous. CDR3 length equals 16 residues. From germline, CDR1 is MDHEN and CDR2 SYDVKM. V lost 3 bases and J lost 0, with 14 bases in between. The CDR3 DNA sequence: TGTGCCAGCAGTTTGGTGATAACAACGAACCAAGAGACCCAGTACTTC. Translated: CASSLVITTNQETQYF.

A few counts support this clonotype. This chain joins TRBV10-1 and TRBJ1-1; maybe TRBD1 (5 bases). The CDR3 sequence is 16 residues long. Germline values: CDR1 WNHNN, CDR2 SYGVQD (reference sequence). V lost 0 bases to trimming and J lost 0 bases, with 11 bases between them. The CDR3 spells CASSESSGSVNTEAFF. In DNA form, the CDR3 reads TGCGCCAGCAGTGAGTCTTCAGGGAGTGTGAACACTGAAGCTTTCTTT.

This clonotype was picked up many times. The DNA for the CDR3 is TGTGCCAGCAGTCCCTCGGGACGGAATAGCAATCAGCCCCAGCATTTT. This sequence encodes CASSPSGRNSNQPQHF. The V call is TRBV12-3 or TRBV12-4, the J call TRBJ1-5; the D gene is possibly TRBD1 (5 bases). There are 16 residues in the CDR3. Trimming shortened V by 5 bases and J by 0 bases, and 14 bases separated the two germline ends.

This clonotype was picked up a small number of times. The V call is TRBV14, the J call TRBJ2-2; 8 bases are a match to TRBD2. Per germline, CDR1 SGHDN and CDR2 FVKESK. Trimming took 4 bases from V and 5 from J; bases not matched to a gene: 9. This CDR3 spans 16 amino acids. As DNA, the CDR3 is TGTGCCAGCAGCCGGCTAGTGGTAGCGGGAACCGGGGAGCTGTTTTTT. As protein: CASSRLVVAGTGELFF.

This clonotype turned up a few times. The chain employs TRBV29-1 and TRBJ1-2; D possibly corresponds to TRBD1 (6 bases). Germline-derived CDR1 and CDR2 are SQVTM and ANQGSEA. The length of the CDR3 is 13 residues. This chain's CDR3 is CSDGGAVRDGYTF. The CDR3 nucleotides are TGCTCCGATGGGGGGGCGGTTCGGGATGGCTACACCTTC.

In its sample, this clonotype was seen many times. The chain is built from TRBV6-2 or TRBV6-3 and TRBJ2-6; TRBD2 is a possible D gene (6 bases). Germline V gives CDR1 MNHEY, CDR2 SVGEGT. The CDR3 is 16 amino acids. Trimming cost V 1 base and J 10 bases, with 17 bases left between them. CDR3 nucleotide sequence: TGTGCCAGCAGTTACTACCCTAAGACGGGGGAGAACGTCCTGACTTTC. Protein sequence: CASSYYPKTGENVLTF.

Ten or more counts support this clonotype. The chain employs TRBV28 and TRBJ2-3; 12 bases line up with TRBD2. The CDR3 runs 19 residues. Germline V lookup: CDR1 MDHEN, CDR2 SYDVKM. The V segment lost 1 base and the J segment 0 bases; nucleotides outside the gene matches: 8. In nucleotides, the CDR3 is TGTGCCAGCAGTTTATCGGGACTAGCGGGTTCGCCTAGCACAGATACGCAGTATTTT. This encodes CASSLSGLAGSPSTDTQYF.

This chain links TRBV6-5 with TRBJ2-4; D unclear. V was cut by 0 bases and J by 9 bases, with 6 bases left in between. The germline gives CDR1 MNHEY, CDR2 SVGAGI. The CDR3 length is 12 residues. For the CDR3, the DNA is TGTGCCAGCAGTTACTCGCACGGCATTCAGTACTTC. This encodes CASSYSHGIQYF.

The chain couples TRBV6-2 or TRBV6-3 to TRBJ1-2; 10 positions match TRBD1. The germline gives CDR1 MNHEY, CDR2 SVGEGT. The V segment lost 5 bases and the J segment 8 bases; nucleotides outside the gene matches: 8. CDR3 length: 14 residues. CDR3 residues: CASSASGTGAGYTF. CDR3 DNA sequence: TGTGCCAGCAGTGCCTCCGGGACAGGGGCAGGCTACACCTTC.

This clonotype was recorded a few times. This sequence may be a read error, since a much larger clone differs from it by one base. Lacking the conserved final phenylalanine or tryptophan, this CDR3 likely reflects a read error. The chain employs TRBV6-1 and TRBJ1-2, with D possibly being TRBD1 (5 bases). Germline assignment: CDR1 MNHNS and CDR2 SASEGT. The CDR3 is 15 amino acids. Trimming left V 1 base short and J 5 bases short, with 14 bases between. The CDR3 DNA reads TGTGCCAGCAGTGAAGGGGACGCGCGCCGGTATGGCTACACCATC. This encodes CASSEGDARRYGYTI.

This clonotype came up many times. The chain's CDR3 is CASKKQGTSGNTIYF. The CDR3, as DNA: TGTGCCAGCAAAAAACAGGGAACCTCTGGAAACACCATATATTTT. The V call is TRBV6-1, the J call TRBJ1-3; TRBD1 is a possible D gene (6 bases). V was shortened by 7 bases and J by 0 bases, with 13 bases between the two germline ends. This CDR3 comprises 15 residues. Germline V gives CDR1 MNHNS, CDR2 SASEGT.

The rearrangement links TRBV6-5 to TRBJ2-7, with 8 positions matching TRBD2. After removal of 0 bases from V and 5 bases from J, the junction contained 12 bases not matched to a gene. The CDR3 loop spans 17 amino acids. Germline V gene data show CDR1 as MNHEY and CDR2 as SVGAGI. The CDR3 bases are TGTGCCAGCAGTTACTCAATCAGCGGGAGAGGGCGCGACGAGCAGTACTTC. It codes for CASSYSISGRGRDEQYF.

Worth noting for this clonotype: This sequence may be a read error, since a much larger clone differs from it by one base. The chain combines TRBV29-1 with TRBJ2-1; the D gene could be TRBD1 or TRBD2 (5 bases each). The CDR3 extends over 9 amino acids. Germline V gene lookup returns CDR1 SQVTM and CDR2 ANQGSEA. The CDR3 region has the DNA TGCGGCGTTGAGGGACCCTTGATCTTC. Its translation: CGVEGPLIF.

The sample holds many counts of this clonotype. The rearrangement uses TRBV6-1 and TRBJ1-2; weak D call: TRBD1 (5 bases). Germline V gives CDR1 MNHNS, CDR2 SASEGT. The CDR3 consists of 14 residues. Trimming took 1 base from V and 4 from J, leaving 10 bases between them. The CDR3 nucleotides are TGTGCCAGCAGTGAAGAAGGGCAGGGCTATGGCTACACCTTC. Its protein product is CASSEEGQGYGYTF.

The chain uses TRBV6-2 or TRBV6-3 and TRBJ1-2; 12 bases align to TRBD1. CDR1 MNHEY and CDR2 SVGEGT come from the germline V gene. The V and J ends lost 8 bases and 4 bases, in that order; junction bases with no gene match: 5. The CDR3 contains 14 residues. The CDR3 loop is CASSGTGGGYGYTF. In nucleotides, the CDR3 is TGTGCCAGCTCGGGGACAGGGGGCGGCTATGGCTACACCTTC.

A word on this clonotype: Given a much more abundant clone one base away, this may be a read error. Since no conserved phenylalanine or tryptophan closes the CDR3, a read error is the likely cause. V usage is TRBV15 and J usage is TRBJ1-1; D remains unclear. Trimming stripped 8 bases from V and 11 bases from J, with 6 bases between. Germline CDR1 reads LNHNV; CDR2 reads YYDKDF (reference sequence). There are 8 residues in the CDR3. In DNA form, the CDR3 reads TGTGCCACCTTTGACGCTTTCTAT. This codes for CATFDAFY.

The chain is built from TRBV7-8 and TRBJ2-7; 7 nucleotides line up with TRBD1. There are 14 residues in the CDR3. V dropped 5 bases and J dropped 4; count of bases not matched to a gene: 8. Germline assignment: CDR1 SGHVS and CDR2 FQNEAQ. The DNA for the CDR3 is TGTGCCAGCAGCCTCACAGGGGTACAGTACGAGCAGTACTTC. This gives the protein CASSLTGVQYEQYF. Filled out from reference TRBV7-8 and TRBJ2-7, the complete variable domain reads GAGVSQSPRYKVAKRGQDVALRCDPISGHVSLFWYQQALGQGPEFLTYFQNEAQLDKSGLPSDRFFAERPEGSVSTLKIQRTQQEDSAVYLCASSLTGVQYEQYFGPGTRLTVT.

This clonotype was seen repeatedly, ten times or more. The CDR3 protein is CASSFSQRGYEQYF. As DNA, the CDR3 is TGTGCCAGCAGTTTCTCCCAGCGGGGCTACGAGCAGTACTTC. This chain uses TRBV28 with TRBJ2-7; 7 bases are a match to TRBD2. The germline CDR1 and CDR2 sequences are MDHEN and SYDVKM. J lost 3 bases, V lost 3 bases, and 5 bases had no gene match. This CDR3 is built from 14 residues.